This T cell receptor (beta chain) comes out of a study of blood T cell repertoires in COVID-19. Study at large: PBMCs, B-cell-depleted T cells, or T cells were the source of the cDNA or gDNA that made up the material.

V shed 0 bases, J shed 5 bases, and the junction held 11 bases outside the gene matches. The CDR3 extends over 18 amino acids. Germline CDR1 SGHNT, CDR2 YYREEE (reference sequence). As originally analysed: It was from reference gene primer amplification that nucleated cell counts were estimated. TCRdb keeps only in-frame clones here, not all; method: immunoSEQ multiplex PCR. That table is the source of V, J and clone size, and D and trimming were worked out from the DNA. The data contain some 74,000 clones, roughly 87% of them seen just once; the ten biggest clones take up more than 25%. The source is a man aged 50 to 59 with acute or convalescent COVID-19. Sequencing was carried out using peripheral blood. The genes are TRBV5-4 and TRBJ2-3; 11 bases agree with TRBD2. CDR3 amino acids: CASSLVTSGGRWLDTQYF. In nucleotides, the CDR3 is TGTGCCAGCAGCTTGGTTACTAGCGGGGGCCGCTGGTTAGATACGCAGTATTTT. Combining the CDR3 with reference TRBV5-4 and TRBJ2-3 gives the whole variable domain ETGVTQSPTHLIKTRGQQVTLRCSSQSGHNTVSWYQQALGQGPQFIFQYYREEENGRGNFPPRFSGLQFPNYSSELNVNALELDDSALYLCASSLVTSGGRWLDTQYFGPGTRLTVL.